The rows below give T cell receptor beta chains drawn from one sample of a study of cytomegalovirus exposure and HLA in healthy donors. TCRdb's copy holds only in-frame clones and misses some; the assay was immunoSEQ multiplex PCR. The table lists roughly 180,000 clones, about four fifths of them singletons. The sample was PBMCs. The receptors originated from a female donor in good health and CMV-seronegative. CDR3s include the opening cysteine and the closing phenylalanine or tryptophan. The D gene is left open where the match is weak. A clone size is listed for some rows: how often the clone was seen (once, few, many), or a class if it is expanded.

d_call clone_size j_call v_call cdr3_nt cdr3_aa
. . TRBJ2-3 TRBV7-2 TGTGCCAGCAGCTTAGCACTAGGAAGCACAGATACGCAGTATTTT CASSLALGSTDTQYF
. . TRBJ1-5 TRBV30 TGTGCCTGGTCGCTCTATAGCAATCAGCCCCAGCATTTT CAWSLYSNQPQHF
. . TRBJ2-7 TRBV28 TGTGCCAGCAGCCTCCCCCTATTCCCCTACGAGCAGTACTTC CASSLPLFPYEQYF
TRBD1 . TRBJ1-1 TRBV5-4 TGTGCCAGCAGCTCCTACAGGGGCGGATACACTGAAGCTTTCTTT CASSSYRGGYTEAFF
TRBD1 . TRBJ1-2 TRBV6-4 TGTGCCAGCAGGGGGACAGGGGAGTATGGCTACACCTTC CASRGTGEYGYTF
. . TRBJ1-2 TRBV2 TGTGCCAGCAAGGATGGGGGGTTGAACTATGGCTACACCTTC CASKDGGLNYGYTF
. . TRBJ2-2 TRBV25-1 TGTGCCAGCAGTGCAGCGGACCTCCTATCCGGGGAGCTGTTTTTT CASSAADLLSGELFF
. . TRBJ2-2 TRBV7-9 TGTGCCACCCCCGGGATCAGAACCGGGGAGCTGTTTTTT CATPGIRTGELFF
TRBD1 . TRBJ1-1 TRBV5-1 TGCGCCAGCAGCGGGTCGGACAGGGGGGGCACTGAAGCTTTCTTT CASSGSDRGGTEAFF
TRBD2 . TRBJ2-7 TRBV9 TGTGCCAGCAGCGTAGCGAGCGGGGGACCATCCTACGAGCAGTACTTC CASSVASGGPSYEQYF
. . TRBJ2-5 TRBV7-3 TGTGCCAGCAGCTTAACAGCCGACAGTAAAGAGACCCAGTACTTC CASSLTADSKETQYF
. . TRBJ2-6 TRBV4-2 TGTGCCAGCAGCAAATTAACAGGCTCTGGGGCCAACGTCCTGACTTTC CASSKLTGSGANVLTF
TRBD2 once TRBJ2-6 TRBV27 TGTGCCAGCAGTCGCTCCGGGGGGGCGGCTGGGGCCAACGTCCTGACTTTC CASSRSGGAAGANVLTF
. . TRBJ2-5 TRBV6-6 TGTGCCAGCAGTTACGGGCGGGATGTGGAGACCCAGTACTTC CASSYGRDVETQYF
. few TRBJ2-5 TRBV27 TGTGCCAGCACAGAGACAGGACAAGAGACCCAGTACTTC CASTETGQETQYF
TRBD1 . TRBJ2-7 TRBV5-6 TGTGCCAGCAGCGAACCGGGACAGGGAACCTACGAGCAGTACTTC CASSEPGQGTYEQYF
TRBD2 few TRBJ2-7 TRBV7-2 TGTGCCAGCAGGACTAGCGGGAGCTCCTACGAGCAGTACTTC CASRTSGSSYEQYF
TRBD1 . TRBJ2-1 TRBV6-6 TGTGCCAGCAGCCCACAGGGGGCGCTTACGGGAGGCTCATTCTTC CASSPQGALTGGSFF
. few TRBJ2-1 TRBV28 TGTGCCAGCAGTTTTCCGTGGGGGCGGGAGTTCCCCCTACCCACTTCCGATGAGCAGTTCTTC CASSFPWGREFPLPTSDEQFF
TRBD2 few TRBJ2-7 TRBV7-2 TGTGCCAGCAGCTTACTGGGAGGGAGGTCGACCTACGAGCAGTACTTC CASSLLGGRSTYEQYF
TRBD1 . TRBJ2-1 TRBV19 TGTGCCAGTAGTCTCCGGGACAGGGGAGCTAATGAGCAGTTCTTC CASSLRDRGANEQFF
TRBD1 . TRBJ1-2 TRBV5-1 TGCGCCAGCAGCTTGGGTAGGGGGCAGGCGAATAACTATGGCTACACCTTC CASSLGRGQANNYGYTF
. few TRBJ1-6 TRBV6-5 TGTGCCAGCAGTTACTTCCGGTATAATTCACCCCTCCACTTT CASSYFRYNSPLHF
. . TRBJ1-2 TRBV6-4 TGTGCCAGCAGTGCGGCAGGCAATAACTATGGCTACACCTTC CASSAAGNNYGYTF
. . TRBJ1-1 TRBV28 TGTGCCAGCACCCGACAGACTTCTGAAGCTTTCTTT CASTRQTSEAFF
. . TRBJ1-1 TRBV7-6 TGTGCCAGCAGCTTAAACGTAGATAACCGGGGGACTGAAGCTTTCTTT CASSLNVDNRGTEAFF
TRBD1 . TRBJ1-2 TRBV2 TGTGCCAGCATGATCCGGGACAGGGGGCGAAAAAGCTATGGCTACACCTTC CASMIRDRGRKSYGYTF
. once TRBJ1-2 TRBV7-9 TGTGCCAGCAGCCGTGGGGACTTCTGGTATGGCTACACCTTC CASSRGDFWYGYTF
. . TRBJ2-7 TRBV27 TGTGCCAGCAGTCCTAGCCTGGAGGGAACCTACGAGCAGTACTTC CASSPSLEGTYEQYF
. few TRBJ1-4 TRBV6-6 TGTGCCACTGAGGGTTTTGAAGATGAAAAACTGTTTTTT CATEGFEDEKLFF
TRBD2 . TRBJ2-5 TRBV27 TGTGCCAGCAGTCCGCGGACTAGCGGGAGGGCTCGGGAGACCCAGTACTTC CASSPRTSGRARETQYF
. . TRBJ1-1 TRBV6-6 TGTGCCAGCAGCGCGACAGGTACTGAAGCTTTCTTT CASSATGTEAFF
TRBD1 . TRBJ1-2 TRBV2 TGTGCCAGCACGATCGACAGGGGTGGTGGCTACACCTTC CASTIDRGGGYTF
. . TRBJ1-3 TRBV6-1 TGTGCCAGCACTTCCGTCCCCCGGTCTGGAAACACCATATATTTT CASTSVPRSGNTIYF
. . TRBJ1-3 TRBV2 TGTGCCAGCAGTTCGCCAGGCAGACACACCATATATTTT CASSSPGRHTIYF
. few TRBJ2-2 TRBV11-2 TGTGCCAGCAGCTTAGTTCCGGGTATGATCGGGGAGCTGTTTTTT CASSLVPGMIGELFF
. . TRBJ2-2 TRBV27 TGTGCCAGCAGGCGGGGCACCGGGGAGCTGTTTTTT CASRRGTGELFF
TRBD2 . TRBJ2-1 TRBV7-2 TGTGCCAGCAGCTTTGGCGGGAGCCTAACCTACAATGAGCAGTTCTTC CASSFGGSLTYNEQFF
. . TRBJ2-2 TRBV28 TGTGCCAGCTGGAGACAGGGAGGCACCGGGGAGCTGTTTTTT CASWRQGGTGELFF
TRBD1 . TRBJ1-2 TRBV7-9 TGTGCCAGCAGCCCCACGGGTGGGGACAGAAATGGCTACACCTTC CASSPTGGDRNGYTF